Here is one TCR beta chain with its context. This record comes from a study of T-cell memory formation after mild COVID-19. Constant-segment-primed 5'RACE gave TCR alpha and TCR beta cDNA libraries with sample barcodes and UMIs. TCRdb ran MiXCR on the 5' RACE reads and lists one entry per CDR3 protein. The sample records around 470,000 distinct CDR3 sequences, around 20% being singletons. This CDR3 is built from 15 residues. Trimming removed 6 bases from V and 5 bases from J, with 16 bases in between. The chain has TRBV12-3 or TRBV12-4 and TRBJ2-2, with TRBD1 as a possible D gene (5 bases). The sequence was collected from an adult woman who had mild COVID-19 (a few samples of this study predate the infection). Cell type and time point are not known. The sample comprised PBMCs or a T cell subset sorted from them (not recorded which). CDR3 nucleotides: TGTGCCAGCAGACCCCGGGCAGGGAAGACCGGGGAGCTGTTTTTT. This codes for CASRPRAGKTGELFF.